This T cell receptor (beta chain) is from a study of cytomegalovirus exposure and HLA in healthy donors. Study results and caveats: Reports showed the classifier diagnosing cytomegalovirus status with high specificity and sensitivity.

Details on this clone: Antigen: not known.

Both 60 Vbeta primers and 13 Jbeta primers went into the PCR. The method was immunoSEQ multiplex PCR; TCRdb's version includes in-frame clones alone and lacks a portion of them. The repertoire holds more than 150,000 clones, with roughly 78% as singletons. Germline V gene sequence: CDR1 LGHNA, CDR2 YSLEER. The CDR3 is made up of 18 amino acids. J lost 2 bases, V lost 4 bases, and 10 bases had no gene match. This TCR came from a girl between 10 and 17 years old in good health and CMV-seropositive. The rearrangement joins TRBV4-3 to TRBJ1-4; 10 bases are shared with TRBD1. Material: PBMCs. The CDR3 loop is CASSRGQGPSPTNEKLFF. For the CDR3, the DNA is TGCGCCAGCAGCCGGGGACAGGGGCCCTCTCCCACTAATGAAAAACTGTTTTTT.